These T cell receptor beta chains were read from a single sample in a study of human T cells and chemical hapten exposure. In TCRdb, the reads were re-called with MiXCR into one record per CDR3 protein. The data contain roughly 120,000 distinct CDR3 sequences, about 7.7% of them singletons. Sequenced material: whole blood. These receptor sequences come from a human donor in good health. Some clones in this sample may be carry-over from other donors' samples. Both conserved end residues are part of each CDR3. The order of the fields is D gene, J gene, clone size, CDR3 length, V gene, CDR3 protein, CDR3 DNA. D genes are given only for firm matches. Part of the rows lack a size; the others show once, few, many or a class for expanded clones.

>TRBD1|TRBJ2-2|NA|16|TRBV11-2
CASSLGDRGGPGELFF
TGTGCCAGCAGCTTAGGGGACAGGGGAGGTCCCGGGGAGCTGTTTTTT
>NA|TRBJ1-2|many|16|TRBV12-5
CASGRPSGVFDYGYTF
TGTGCTAGTGGTCGGCCTTCAGGGGTGTTCGACTATGGCTACACCTTC
>NA|TRBJ1-5|many|14|TRBV27
CASSFKGSNQPQHF
TGTGCCAGCAGTTTTAAGGGAAGCAATCAGCCCCAGCATTTT
>NA|TRBJ2-1|NA|14|TRBV6-5
CASSSQSSYNEQFF
TGTGCCAGCAGTTCTCAGAGCTCCTACAATGAGCAGTTCTTC
>NA|TRBJ2-1|NA|12|TRBV11-1
CASSLNQNEQFF
TGTGCCAGCAGCTTAAACCAAAATGAGCAGTTCTTC
>TRBD1|TRBJ2-7|few|14|TRBV5-1
CASSLGDSLDEQYF
TGCGCCAGCAGCTTGGGGGACAGTCTCGACGAGCAGTACTTC
>TRBD2|TRBJ2-7|many|17|TRBV6-5
CASSYLPSGRGEIGQYF
TGTGCCAGCAGTTACCTTCCTAGCGGGAGGGGCGAAATCGGGCAGTACTTC
>NA|TRBJ2-3|many|14|TRBV29-1
CSVQLRISTDTQYF
TGCAGCGTTCAACTACGGATTAGCACAGATACGCAGTATTTT
>TRBD1|TRBJ1-4|few|14|TRBV12-5
CASANDRAYEKLFF
TGTGCTAGTGCTAACGACAGGGCCTATGAAAAACTGTTTTTT
>TRBD1|TRBJ1-2|few|12|TRBV6-2/TRBV6-3
CASGQGAYGYTF
TGTGCCAGCGGACAGGGGGCCTATGGCTACACCTTC
>NA|TRBJ2-7|many|12|TRBV6-1
CASRRGGYEQYF
TGTGCCAGCAGGAGGGGAGGCTACGAGCAGTACTTC
>NA|TRBJ1-2|many|18|TRBV5-6
CASSLVSAFRDTNYGYTF
TGTGCCAGCAGCTTGGTTTCGGCCTTCCGGGACACCAACTATGGCTACACCTTC
>NA|TRBJ2-5|many|14|TRBV7-9
CASRHTGTQETQYF
TGTGCCAGCAGACACACCGGGACCCAAGAGACCCAGTACTTC
>NA|TRBJ2-3|few|16|TRBV7-6
CASSLALLRGADTQYF
TGTGCCAGCAGCTTAGCCTTACTCCGGGGCGCAGATACGCAGTATTTT
>TRBD1|TRBJ2-7|NA|14|TRBV6-5
CASSPRTGEDEQYF
TGTGCCAGCAGTCCGCGGACAGGGGAGGACGAGCAGTACTTC
>NA|TRBJ1-3|few|15|TRBV20-1
CSARDETTPGNTIYF
TGCAGTGCTAGAGATGAGACTACTCCTGGAAACACCATATATTTT
>NA|TRBJ1-3|many|17|TRBV27
CASSLSRSTVGRNTIYF
TGTGCCAGCAGTCTGAGCAGGTCTACGGTCGGCCGAAACACCATATATTTT
>TRBD2|TRBJ2-1|NA|16|TRBV9
CASSSPSGSSYNEQFF
TGTGCCAGCAGCTCCCCGAGCGGGAGCTCCTACAATGAGCAGTTCTTC